This T cell receptor (beta chain) appears in the sequencing data of a study of cytomegalovirus exposure and HLA in healthy donors. Nominally healthy donors were sampled, though unrecorded immune exposures were likely. PCR used 60 Vbeta primers and 13 Jbeta primers. Only in-frame clones appear in the TCRdb table, and some are missing; sequencing was by immunoSEQ multiplex PCR. Among around 120,000 clones, approximately 72% were seen once, and the ten largest hold approximately 28%. Study-level results: Most TCR beta V segments were productive about 87% or about 30% of the time in an earlier analysis.

In the case of this clone: The antigen is undetermined.

The CDR3 has 16 amino acids. V shed 6 bases, J shed 4 bases, and the junction held 8 bases outside the gene matches. CDR1 and CDR2 (germline): MDHEN, SYDVKM. The sequenced sample was PBMCs. This sequence was found in a man aged 55-75 years in good health and CMV-seropositive. This rearrangement joins TRBV28 to TRBJ2-7, with 14 bases matching TRBD2. The CDR3 bases are TGTGCCAGCAGCCTCGGACTAGCGGGAGGAGATTACGAGCAGTACTTC. As protein: CASSLGLAGGDYEQYF.